This T cell receptor beta chain came from a study of blood T cell repertoires in COVID-19. On the study more broadly: The analysed material was cDNA or gDNA that came from T cells, B-cell-depleted T cells, or PBMCs.

This table comes from immunoSEQ multiplex PCR, and its TCRdb copy is limited to in-frame clones, with some not included. In the table there are some 150,000 clones, approximately 90% of which are singletons. Enrolled through a virtual design, the participants were between 18 and 89 years of age and came from about two dozen US areas. Cohort allocation depended upon clinical history that participants reported. Germline CDR1 KGHSH, CDR2 LQKENI. The V and J ends lost 3 bases and 4 bases, in that order; junction bases with no gene match: 8. CDR3 length equals 15 residues. The V call is TRBV18, the J call TRBJ1-1, with 7 positions matching TRBD1. The clonotype comes from a woman between 25 and 40 years old with acute COVID-19. The sample taken for sequencing was PBMCs or T cells enriched from blood (not recorded which). Written as DNA, the CDR3 is TGTGCCAGCTCACCTGGCGAACAGGGGCGCACTGAAGCTTTCTTT. This codes for CASSPGEQGRTEAFF.